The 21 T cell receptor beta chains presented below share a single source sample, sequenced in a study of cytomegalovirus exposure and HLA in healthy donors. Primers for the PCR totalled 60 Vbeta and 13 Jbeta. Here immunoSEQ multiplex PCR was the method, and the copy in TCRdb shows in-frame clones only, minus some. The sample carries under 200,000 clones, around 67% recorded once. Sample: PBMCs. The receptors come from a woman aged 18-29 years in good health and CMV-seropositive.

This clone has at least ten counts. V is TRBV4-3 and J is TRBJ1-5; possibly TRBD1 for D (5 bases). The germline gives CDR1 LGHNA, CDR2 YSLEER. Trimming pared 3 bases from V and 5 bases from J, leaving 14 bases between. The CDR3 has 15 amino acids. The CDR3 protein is CASSQDPGGDQPQHF. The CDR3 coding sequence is TGCGCCAGCAGCCAGGATCCCGGGGGGGATCAGCCCCAGCATTTT.

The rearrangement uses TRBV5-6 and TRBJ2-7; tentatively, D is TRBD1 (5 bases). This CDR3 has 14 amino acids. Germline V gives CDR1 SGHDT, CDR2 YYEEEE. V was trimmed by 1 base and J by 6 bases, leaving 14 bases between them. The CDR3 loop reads CASSLLLDSPEQYF. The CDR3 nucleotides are TGTGCCAGCAGCTTGCTCCTAGACAGTCCCGAGCAGTACTTC.

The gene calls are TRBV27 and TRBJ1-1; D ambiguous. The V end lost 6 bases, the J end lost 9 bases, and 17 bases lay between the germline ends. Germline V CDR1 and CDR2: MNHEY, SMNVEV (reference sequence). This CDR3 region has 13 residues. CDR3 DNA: TGTGCCAGCAGGTTCCGAGGCGGGGAACAAGCTTTCTTT. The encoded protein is CASRFRGGEQAFF.

The CDR3 nucleotides are TGTGCCAGTAGTTTAACAGGGATTGGCTACACCTTC. This gives the protein CASSLTGIGYTF. The chain combines TRBV19 with TRBJ1-2, with a possible D match to TRBD1 (6 bases). The CDR3 loop spans 12 amino acids. In germline, CDR1 is LNHDA, CDR2 SQIVND (reference sequence). V lost 5 bases and J 7 bases, leaving 11 bases between the germline ends.

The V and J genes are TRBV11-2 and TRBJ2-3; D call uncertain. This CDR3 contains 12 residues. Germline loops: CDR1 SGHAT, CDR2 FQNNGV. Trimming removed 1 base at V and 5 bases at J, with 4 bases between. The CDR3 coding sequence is TGTGCCAGCAGCTTAGTAGTAGATACGCAGTATTTT. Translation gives CASSLVVDTQYF.

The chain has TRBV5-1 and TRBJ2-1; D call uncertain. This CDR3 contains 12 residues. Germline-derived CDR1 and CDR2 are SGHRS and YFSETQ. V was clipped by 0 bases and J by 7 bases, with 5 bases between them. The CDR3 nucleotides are TGCGCCAGCAGCTTGGACGGTAATGAGCAGTTCTTC. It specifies CASSLDGNEQFF.

The CDR3 DNA is TGCAGCGTTGAAAGGCCCGGGGGATCCTACGAGCAGTACTTC. This translates into CSVERPGGSYEQYF. V is TRBV29-1 and J is TRBJ2-7; possibly TRBD2 for D (6 bases). V dropped 2 bases and J dropped 1 base, with 12 bases sitting between them. Germline V lookup: CDR1 SQVTM, CDR2 ANQGSEA. The CDR3 extends over 14 amino acids.

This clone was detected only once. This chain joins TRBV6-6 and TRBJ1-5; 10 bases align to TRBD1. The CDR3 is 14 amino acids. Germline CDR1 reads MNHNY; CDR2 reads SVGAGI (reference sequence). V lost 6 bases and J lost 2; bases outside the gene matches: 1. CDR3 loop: CASRTGGGNQPQHF. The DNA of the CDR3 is TGTGCCAGCAGGACAGGGGGCGGCAATCAGCCCCAGCATTTT.

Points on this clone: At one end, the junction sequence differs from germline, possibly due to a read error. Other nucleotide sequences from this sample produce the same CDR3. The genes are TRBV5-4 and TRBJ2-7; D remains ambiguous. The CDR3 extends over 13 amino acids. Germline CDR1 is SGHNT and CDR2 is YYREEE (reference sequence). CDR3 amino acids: CASSSGPSYEQYF. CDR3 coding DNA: TGCGCCAGCAGCTCTGGGCCATCCTACGAGCAGTACTTC.

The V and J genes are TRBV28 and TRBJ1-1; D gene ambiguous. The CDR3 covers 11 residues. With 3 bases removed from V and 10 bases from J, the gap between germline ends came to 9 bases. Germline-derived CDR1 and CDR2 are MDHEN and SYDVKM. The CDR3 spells CASSFKGGAFF. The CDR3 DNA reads TGTGCCAGCAGTTTTAAGGGAGGAGCTTTCTTT. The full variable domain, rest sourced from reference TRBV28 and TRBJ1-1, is DVKVTQSSRYLVKRTGEKVFLECVQDMDHENMFWYRQDPGLGLRLIYFSYDVKMKEKGDIPEGYSVSREKKERFSLILESASTNQTSMYLCASSFKGGAFFGQGTRLTVV.

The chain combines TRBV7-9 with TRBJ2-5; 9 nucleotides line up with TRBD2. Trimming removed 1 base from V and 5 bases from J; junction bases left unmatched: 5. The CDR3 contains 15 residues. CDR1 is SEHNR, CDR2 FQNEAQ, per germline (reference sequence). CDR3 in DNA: TGTGCCAGCAGCTTAGAAGCGGGAGGACGTGAGACCCAGTACTTC. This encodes CASSLEAGGRETQYF.

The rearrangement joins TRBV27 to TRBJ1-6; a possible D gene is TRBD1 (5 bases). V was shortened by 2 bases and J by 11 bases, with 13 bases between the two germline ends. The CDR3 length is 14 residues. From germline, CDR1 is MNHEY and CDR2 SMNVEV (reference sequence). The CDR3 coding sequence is TGTGCCAGCAGTTTAACGTCGACAGTTCCACCCCTCCACTTT. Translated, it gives CASSLTSTVPPLHF.

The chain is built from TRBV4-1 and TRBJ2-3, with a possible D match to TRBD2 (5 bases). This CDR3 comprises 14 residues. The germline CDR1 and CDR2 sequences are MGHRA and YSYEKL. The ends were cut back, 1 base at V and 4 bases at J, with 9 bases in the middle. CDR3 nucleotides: TGCGCCAGCAGCCAAGTTTCCGGGGCAGATACGCAGTATTTT. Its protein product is CASSQVSGADTQYF.

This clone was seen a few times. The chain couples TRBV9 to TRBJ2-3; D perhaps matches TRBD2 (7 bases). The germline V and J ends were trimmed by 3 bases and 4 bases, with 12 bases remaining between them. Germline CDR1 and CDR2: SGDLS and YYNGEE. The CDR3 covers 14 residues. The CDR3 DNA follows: TGTGCCAGCAGCGGTGGGGGGGGGCCAGATACGCAGTATTTT. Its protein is CASSGGGGPDTQYF.

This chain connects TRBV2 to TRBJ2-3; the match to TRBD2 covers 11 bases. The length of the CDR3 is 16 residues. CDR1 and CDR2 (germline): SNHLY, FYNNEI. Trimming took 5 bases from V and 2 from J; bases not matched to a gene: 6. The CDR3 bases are TGTGCCAGCAGTAGACGACTAGCGGGAATCACAGATACGCAGTATTTT. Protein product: CASSRRLAGITDTQYF.

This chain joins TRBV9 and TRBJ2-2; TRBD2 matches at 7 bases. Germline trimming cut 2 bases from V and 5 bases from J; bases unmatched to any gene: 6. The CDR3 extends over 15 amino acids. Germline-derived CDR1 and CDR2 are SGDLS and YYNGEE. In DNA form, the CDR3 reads TGTGCCAGCAGCGTTGGGCGGGGGTGGACCGGGGAGCTGTTTTTT. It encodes CASSVGRGWTGELFF.

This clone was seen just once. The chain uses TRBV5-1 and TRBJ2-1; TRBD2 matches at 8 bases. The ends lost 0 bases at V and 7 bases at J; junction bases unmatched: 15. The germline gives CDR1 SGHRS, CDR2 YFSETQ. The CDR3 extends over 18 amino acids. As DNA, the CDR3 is TGCGCCAGCAGCTTGGCCGATATCACCAGCGGGGGTGGTAATGAGCAGTTCTTC. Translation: CASSLADITSGGGNEQFF. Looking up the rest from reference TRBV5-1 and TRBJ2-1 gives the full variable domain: KAGVTQTPRYLIKTRGQQVTLSCSPISGHRSVSWYQQTPGQGLQFLFEYFSETQRNKGNFPGRFSGRQFSNSRSEMNVSTLELGDSALYLCASSLADITSGGGNEQFFGPGTRLTVL.

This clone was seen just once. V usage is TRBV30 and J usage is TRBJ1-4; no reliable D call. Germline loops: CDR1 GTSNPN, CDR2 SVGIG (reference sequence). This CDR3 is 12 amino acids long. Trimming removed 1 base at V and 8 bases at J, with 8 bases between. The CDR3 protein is CAWSGLEEKLFF. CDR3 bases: TGTGCCTGGAGTGGGCTGGAGGAAAAACTGTTTTTT.

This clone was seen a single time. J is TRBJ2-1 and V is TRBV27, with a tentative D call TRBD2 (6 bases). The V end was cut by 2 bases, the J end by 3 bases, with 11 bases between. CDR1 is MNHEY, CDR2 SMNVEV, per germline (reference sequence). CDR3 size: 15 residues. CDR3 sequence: CASSLILAVYNEQFF. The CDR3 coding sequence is TGTGCCAGCAGTTTAATATTAGCGGTCTACAATGAGCAGTTCTTC.

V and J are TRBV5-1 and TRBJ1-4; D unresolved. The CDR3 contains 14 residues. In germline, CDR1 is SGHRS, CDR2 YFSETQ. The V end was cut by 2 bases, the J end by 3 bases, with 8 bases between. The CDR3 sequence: CASSLEQANEKLFF. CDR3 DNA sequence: TGCGCCAGCAGCTTAGAGCAGGCTAATGAAAAACTGTTTTTT.

CDR3 bases: TGTGCCAGTAGCGGGGGGAGGGTCGGGGAGCTGTTTTTT. It yields the protein CASSGGRVGELFF. The chain joins TRBV2 to TRBJ2-2; TRBD2 agrees at 10 bases. The CDR3 length is 13 residues. The germline V gene has CDR1 SNHLY and CDR2 FYNNEI. The V segment lost 9 bases and the J segment 7 bases; nucleotides outside the gene matches: 5.